The T cell receptor (beta chain) under discussion was sequenced for a study of blood T cell repertoires in COVID-19. The wider study: Donors in the United States, Italy and Spain gave samples during acute or convalescent COVID-19. Sources were T cells, B-cell-depleted T cells, or PBMCs; the material itself was cDNA or gDNA.

CDR3 length: 13 amino acids. V was pared by 7 bases and J by 5 bases, with 15 bases between. The V gene's germline CDR1 is SQVTM and CDR2 ANQGSEA. The authors' processing: It was from reference gene primer amplification that nucleated cell counts were estimated. Some clones are missing from TCRdb's copy, which holds only in-frame ones; the method was immunoSEQ multiplex PCR. The V and J calls and clone size were taken over from that table, and D and trimming were inferred from the DNA. The sample consists of 130,000 to 150,000 clones, roughly 82% of them appearing once. The clonotype originates from a human donor with acute or convalescent COVID-19. The donor label of this sample is uncertain. Specimen: peripheral blood. The chain joins TRBV29-1 to TRBJ2-1; D possibly uses TRBD1 or TRBD2 (6 bases each). The CDR3 DNA follows: TGCAGCGGGGGGGCAGGCTACGACAATGAGCAGTTCTTC. Translated: CSGGAGYDNEQFF.